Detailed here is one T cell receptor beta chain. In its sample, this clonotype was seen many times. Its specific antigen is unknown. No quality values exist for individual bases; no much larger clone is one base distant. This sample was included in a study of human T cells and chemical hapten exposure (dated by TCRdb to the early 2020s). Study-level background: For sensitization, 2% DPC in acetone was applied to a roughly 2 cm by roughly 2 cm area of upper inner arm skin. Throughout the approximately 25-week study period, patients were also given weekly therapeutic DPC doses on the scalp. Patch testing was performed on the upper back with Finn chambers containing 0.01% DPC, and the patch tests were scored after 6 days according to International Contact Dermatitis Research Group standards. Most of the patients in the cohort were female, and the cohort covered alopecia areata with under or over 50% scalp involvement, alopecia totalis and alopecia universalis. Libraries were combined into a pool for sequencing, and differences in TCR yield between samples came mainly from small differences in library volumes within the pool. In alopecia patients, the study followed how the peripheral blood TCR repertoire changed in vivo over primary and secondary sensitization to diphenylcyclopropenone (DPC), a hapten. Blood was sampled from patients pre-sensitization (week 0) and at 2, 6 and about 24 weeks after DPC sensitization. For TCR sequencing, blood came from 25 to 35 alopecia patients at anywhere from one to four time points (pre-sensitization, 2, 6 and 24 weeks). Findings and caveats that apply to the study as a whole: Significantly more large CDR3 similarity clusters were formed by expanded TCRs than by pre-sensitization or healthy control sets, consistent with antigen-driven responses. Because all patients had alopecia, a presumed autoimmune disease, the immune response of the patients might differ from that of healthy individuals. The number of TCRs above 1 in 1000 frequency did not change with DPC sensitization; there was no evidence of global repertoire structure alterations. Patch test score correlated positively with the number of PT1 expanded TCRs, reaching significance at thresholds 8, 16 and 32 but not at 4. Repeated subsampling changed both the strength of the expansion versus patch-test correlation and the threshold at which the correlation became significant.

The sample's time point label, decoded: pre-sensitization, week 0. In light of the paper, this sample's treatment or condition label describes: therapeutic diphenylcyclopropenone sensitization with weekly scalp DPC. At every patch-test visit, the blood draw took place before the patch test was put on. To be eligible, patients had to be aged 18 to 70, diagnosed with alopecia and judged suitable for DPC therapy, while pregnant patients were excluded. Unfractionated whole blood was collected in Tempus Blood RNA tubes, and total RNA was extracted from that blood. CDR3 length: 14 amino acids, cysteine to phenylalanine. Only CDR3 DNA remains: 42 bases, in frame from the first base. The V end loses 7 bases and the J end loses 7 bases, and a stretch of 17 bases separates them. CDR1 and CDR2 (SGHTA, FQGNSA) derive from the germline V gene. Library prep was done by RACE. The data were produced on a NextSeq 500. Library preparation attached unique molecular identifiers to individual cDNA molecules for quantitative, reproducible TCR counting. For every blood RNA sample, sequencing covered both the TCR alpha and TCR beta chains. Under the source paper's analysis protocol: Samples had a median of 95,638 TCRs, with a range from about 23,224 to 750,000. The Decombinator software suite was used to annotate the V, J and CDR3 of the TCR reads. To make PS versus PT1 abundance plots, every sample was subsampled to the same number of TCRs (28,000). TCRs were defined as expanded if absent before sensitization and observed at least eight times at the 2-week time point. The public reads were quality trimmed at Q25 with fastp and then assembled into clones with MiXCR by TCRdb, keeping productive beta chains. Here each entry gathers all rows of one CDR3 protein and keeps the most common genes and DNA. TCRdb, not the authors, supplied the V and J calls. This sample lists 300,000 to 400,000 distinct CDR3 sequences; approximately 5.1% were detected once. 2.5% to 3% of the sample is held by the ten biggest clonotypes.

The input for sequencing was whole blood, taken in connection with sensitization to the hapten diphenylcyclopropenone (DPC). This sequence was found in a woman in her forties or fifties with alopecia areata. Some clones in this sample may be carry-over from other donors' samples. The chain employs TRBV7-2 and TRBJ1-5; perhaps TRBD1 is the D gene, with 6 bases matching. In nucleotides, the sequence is TGTGCCAGCAACGAGGGGGGGGCCGGGCAGCCCCAGCATTTT. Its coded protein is CASNEGGAGQPQHF.